This T cell receptor (beta chain) was recovered during a study of blood T cell repertoires in COVID-19. The data were produced by immunoSEQ multiplex PCR, yet TCRdb's version contains in-frame clones alone and is incomplete. The sample records approximately 150,000 clones, about 90% being singletons. This clone has more than one count but fewer than ten. With 4 bases removed from V and 4 bases from J, the gap between germline ends came to 16 bases. Germline V gene lookup returns CDR1 MNHEY and CDR2 SVGAGI. This CDR3 comprises 15 residues. The TCR originated in a human donor with acute COVID-19. The donor label of this sample is uncertain. V is TRBV6-5 and J is TRBJ2-5; D may be TRBD1 (7 bases). The source material was PBMCs or T cells enriched from blood (not recorded which). The CDR3 coding sequence is TGTGCCAGCAGTTTACAGGGGTGGGGAGGAGAGACCCAGTACTTC. Translated, it gives CASSLQGWGGETQYF.